The rows below give T cell receptor beta chains drawn from one sample of a study of shared clonotypes between healthy human individuals. The protocol was immunoSEQ multiplex PCR, while the TCRdb copy is restricted to in-frame clones and leaves out a portion. This table holds hundreds of thousands of clones, approximately 96% found once. The sample taken for sequencing was naive CD8+ T cells sorted from blood. The receptor set was obtained from a woman aged 30 to 39 in good health. Both conserved end residues are part of each CDR3. Each record gives: clone size, V gene, D gene, J gene, CDR3 DNA, CDR3 protein. D genes are given only for firm matches. Clone size is given for some rows only: seen once, a few or many times, or a class if the clone is expanded.

abundance: once; v_gene: TRBV4-1; d_gene: TRBD2; j_gene: TRBJ2-1; CDR3nt: TGCGCCAGCAGTTGGGCTAGCGGTGACAATGAGCAGTTCTTC; CDR3aa: CASSWASGDNEQFF
abundance: NA; v_gene: TRBV7-9; d_gene: NA; j_gene: TRBJ1-1; CDR3nt: TGTGCCAGCAGCTTAGTTGGGTACACTGAAGCTTTCTTT; CDR3aa: CASSLVGYTEAFF
abundance: NA; v_gene: TRBV12-5; d_gene: TRBD1; j_gene: TRBJ2-1; CDR3nt: TGTGCTAGTGGTTTGCTTACAGGGGGCCCCTACAATGAGCAGTTCTTC; CDR3aa: CASGLLTGGPYNEQFF
abundance: NA; v_gene: TRBV6-1; d_gene: NA; j_gene: TRBJ2-5; CDR3nt: TGTGCCAGCGGACAGCCGGGCGAGACCCAGTACTTC; CDR3aa: CASGQPGETQYF
abundance: once; v_gene: TRBV29-1; d_gene: NA; j_gene: TRBJ2-1; CDR3nt: TGCAGCGCCACCATCGATGACAGTAATGAGCAGTTCTTC; CDR3aa: CSATIDDSNEQFF
abundance: NA; v_gene: TRBV10-3; d_gene: NA; j_gene: TRBJ1-1; CDR3nt: TGTGCCATCAGTGAGTCCAGGACCCAGAAGGAGGGTGACACTGAAGCTTTCTTT; CDR3aa: CAISESRTQKEGDTEAFF
abundance: NA; v_gene: TRBV4-1; d_gene: NA; j_gene: TRBJ2-1; CDR3nt: TGCGCCAGCAGCCCGAGATCCTCGGGACATATATCCTCCTACAATGAGCAGTTCTTC; CDR3aa: CASSPRSSGHISSYNEQFF
abundance: NA; v_gene: TRBV27; d_gene: TRBD1; j_gene: TRBJ1-2; CDR3nt: TGTGCCAGCAGTTTGACCGGGACAGGAGGGTACTATGGCTACACCTTC; CDR3aa: CASSLTGTGGYYGYTF
abundance: NA; v_gene: TRBV6-4; d_gene: NA; j_gene: TRBJ1-5; CDR3nt: TGTGCCAGCACCCGTCAGGATAGCAATCAGCCCCAGCATTTT; CDR3aa: CASTRQDSNQPQHF
abundance: NA; v_gene: TRBV9; d_gene: TRBD2; j_gene: TRBJ2-2; CDR3nt: TGTGCCAGCAGCTCTCCACCCGGGGGTAGCGGGAGATCAGGGGAGCTGTTTTTT; CDR3aa: CASSSPPGGSGRSGELFF
abundance: NA; v_gene: TRBV16; d_gene: NA; j_gene: TRBJ1-1; CDR3nt: TGTGCCAGCAGCCAATTCAAGGGCATGAACACTGAAGCTTTCTTT; CDR3aa: CASSQFKGMNTEAFF
abundance: NA; v_gene: TRBV5-5; d_gene: TRBD2; j_gene: TRBJ2-7; CDR3nt: TGTGCCAGCAGCTTGTGGGCTAGCGGGGAAGCCGAGCAGTACTTC; CDR3aa: CASSLWASGEAEQYF
abundance: NA; v_gene: TRBV4-1; d_gene: NA; j_gene: TRBJ2-1; CDR3nt: TGCGCCAGCAGCCAAGATACTGGGGGGTACTACAATGAGCAGTTCTTC; CDR3aa: CASSQDTGGYYNEQFF
abundance: NA; v_gene: TRBV5-1; d_gene: NA; j_gene: TRBJ2-2; CDR3nt: TGCGCCAGCAGCCCGCCGTCGGCTAGGGCCGGGGAGCTGTTTTTT; CDR3aa: CASSPPSARAGELFF
abundance: NA; v_gene: TRBV2; d_gene: NA; j_gene: TRBJ2-7; CDR3nt: TGTGCCACCACAATTTACGAGCAGTACTTC; CDR3aa: CATTIYEQYF
abundance: once; v_gene: TRBV7-9; d_gene: NA; j_gene: TRBJ1-1; CDR3nt: TGTGCCAGCAGCTTAGAGGTTTTGGGAGGGGCTGAAGCTTTCTTT; CDR3aa: CASSLEVLGGAEAFF
abundance: NA; v_gene: TRBV5-1; d_gene: NA; j_gene: TRBJ1-1; CDR3nt: TGCGCCAGCAGCTTGGAAGGTTTGGGGGGTCGGAACACTGAAGCTTTCTTT; CDR3aa: CASSLEGLGGRNTEAFF
abundance: NA; v_gene: TRBV5-1; d_gene: TRBD2; j_gene: TRBJ2-7; CDR3nt: TGCGCCAGCAGCTTGACGTCTAGCGGGAGGGGTTACGAGCAGTACTTC; CDR3aa: CASSLTSSGRGYEQYF
abundance: NA; v_gene: TRBV4-1; d_gene: TRBD2; j_gene: TRBJ2-7; CDR3nt: TGCGCCAGCAGCCAAGGTCCACTACTAGCGAACGAGCAGTACTTC; CDR3aa: CASSQGPLLANEQYF
abundance: NA; v_gene: TRBV7-9; d_gene: NA; j_gene: TRBJ2-1; CDR3nt: TGTGCCAGCAGCTCTCAGGGCAATGAGCAGTTCTTC; CDR3aa: CASSSQGNEQFF
abundance: NA; v_gene: TRBV27; d_gene: NA; j_gene: TRBJ2-1; CDR3nt: TGTGCCAGCATTAACCGGGACACCTACAATGAGCAGTTCTTC; CDR3aa: CASINRDTYNEQFF
abundance: NA; v_gene: TRBV4-1; d_gene: TRBD2; j_gene: TRBJ2-1; CDR3nt: TGCGCCAGCAGCCCTCGAGCCGGACTAGCGGGAGCATACAATGAGCAGTTCTTC; CDR3aa: CASSPRAGLAGAYNEQFF
abundance: NA; v_gene: TRBV7-2; d_gene: TRBD2; j_gene: TRBJ2-2; CDR3nt: TGTGCCAGCAGCTTAGCAGGCCTAGCGGCCGGGGAGCTGTTTTTT; CDR3aa: CASSLAGLAAGELFF
abundance: NA; v_gene: TRBV28; d_gene: NA; j_gene: TRBJ2-7; CDR3nt: TGTGCCAGCAGTACAACCCTCTTAGCGTCCTACGAGCAGTACTTC; CDR3aa: CASSTTLLASYEQYF
abundance: NA; v_gene: TRBV27; d_gene: NA; j_gene: TRBJ2-3; CDR3nt: TGTGCCAGCAGTTTGAGCCCCGTAGTAGATACGCAGTATTTT; CDR3aa: CASSLSPVVDTQYF
abundance: NA; v_gene: TRBV6-1; d_gene: TRBD1; j_gene: TRBJ2-7; CDR3nt: TGTGCCACCGGACAGGGGGCTTCCTACGAGCAGTACTTC; CDR3aa: CATGQGASYEQYF
abundance: NA; v_gene: TRBV5-1; d_gene: NA; j_gene: TRBJ2-7; CDR3nt: TGCGCCAGCAGCTTCGAAGGGCATTCCTACGAGCAGTACTTC; CDR3aa: CASSFEGHSYEQYF
abundance: NA; v_gene: TRBV7-9; d_gene: NA; j_gene: TRBJ2-1; CDR3nt: TGTGCCAGCAGCCCGGGACCGTCACGCTCCTACAATGAGCAGTTCTTC; CDR3aa: CASSPGPSRSYNEQFF
abundance: NA; v_gene: TRBV27; d_gene: TRBD2; j_gene: TRBJ2-7; CDR3nt: TGTGCCAGCAGTGTTAGCGGGAGGTTCAACGAGCAGTACTTC; CDR3aa: CASSVSGRFNEQYF
abundance: NA; v_gene: TRBV23-1; d_gene: NA; j_gene: TRBJ2-7; CDR3nt: TGCGCCAGCGGCCCGGCCCGGGACGCGACCTACGAGCAGTACTTC; CDR3aa: CASGPARDATYEQYF